Listed below are T cell receptor beta chains from one sample, sequenced in a study of blood T cells in healthy people across ages. TCRdb itself ran the 5' RACE reads through MiXCR, one entry per CDR3 protein. The sample includes 650,000 to 1,000,000 distinct CDR3 sequences, 35% to 60% of them seen just once. The sequenced sample was blood. Source of these receptors: an elderly man in good health. CDR3s include the opening cysteine and the closing phenylalanine or tryptophan. A D gene is named only where the DNA matches it firmly. Clone size is not always given. Where it is, it says once, few, many or a class for expanded clones.

CDR3 DNA	CDR3 protein	clone size	J gene	V gene	D gene	CDR3 length
TGTGCCAGCAGCTTAGGGGCGCGGGATGAAAAACTGTTTTTT	CASSLGARDEKLFF	-	TRBJ1-4	TRBV7-2	-	14
TGTGCCAGCAGTTACTCAGGGGGCTCTGGGGCCAACGTCCTGACTTTC	CASSYSGGSGANVLTF	few	TRBJ2-6	TRBV6-2/TRBV6-3	-	16
TGTGCCAGCAGTTACTCTCCGATGTCCGGGGGAGGCGCGTATTTT	CASSYSPMSGGGAYF	-	TRBJ2-3	TRBV6-6	-	15
TGTGCCAGCAGCTTAGGGACTAGCGGGAGCTGGAGCACAGATACGCAGTATTTT	CASSLGTSGSWSTDTQYF	-	TRBJ2-3	TRBV7-2	TRBD2	18
TGCGCCAGCACAATCAAAACAGGGGACACTGAAGCTTTCTTT	CASTIKTGDTEAFF	few	TRBJ1-1	TRBV5-1	TRBD1	14
TGCGCCAGCAGGAACCCTTGGCGGGGGACCTCCTACAATGAGCAGTTCTTC	CASRNPWRGTSYNEQFF	-	TRBJ2-1	TRBV5-1	TRBD2	17
TGTGCCAGCAGCTTGGGGACTAGCGGGAGGGTGGACGAGACCCAGTACTTC	CASSLGTSGRVDETQYF	few	TRBJ2-5	TRBV7-6	TRBD2	17
TGTGCCAGCAGCCATCCGGGACAGGGTGATAACGAGCAGTACTTC	CASSHPGQGDNEQYF	-	TRBJ2-7	TRBV4-2	TRBD1	15
TGTGCCAGCACCGACACGGGGGCAGGCTATGGCTACACCTTC	CASTDTGAGYGYTF	-	TRBJ1-2	TRBV5-4	-	14
TGTGCCAGCAGCCCACCTACGCAGGGTCCCCGCGAGCAGTACTTC	CASSPPTQGPREQYF	-	TRBJ2-7	TRBV7-2	-	15
TGTGCCAGCAGCCCTGGTCGAGCGGGAGGGAGCAATGAGCAGTTCTTC	CASSPGRAGGSNEQFF	-	TRBJ2-1	TRBV7-8	TRBD2	16
TGCAGTGCTCCTGCGGCCTTAGCCAAAAACATTCAGTACTTC	CSAPAALAKNIQYF	few	TRBJ2-4	TRBV20-1	-	14
TGTGCCAGCAGTTTGCGGGGGCCTAGCACAGATACGCAGTATTTT	CASSLRGPSTDTQYF	many	TRBJ2-3	TRBV28	-	15
TGTGCCAGCAGCCGAGACAGGGTCGGAGGCTACACCTTC	CASSRDRVGGYTF	-	TRBJ1-2	TRBV11-3	TRBD1	13
TGCAGCGTTGAAGTAGGAGGGAGGGGGAATGAGCAGTTCTTC	CSVEVGGRGNEQFF	many	TRBJ2-1	TRBV29-1	-	14
TGTGCCAGCAGCTTATCCGGGACATCCTATGGCTACACCTTC	CASSLSGTSYGYTF	once	TRBJ1-2	TRBV7-2	-	14
TGTGCCAGCAGTCCAGGACAGGGTTTATGGTCCTACAATGAGCAGTTCTTC	CASSPGQGLWSYNEQFF	-	TRBJ2-1	TRBV28	TRBD1	17
TGTGCCAGCAGCCAAGATCGACAGGGGGCAGACTATGGCTACACCTTC	CASSQDRQGADYGYTF	few	TRBJ1-2	TRBV14	TRBD1	16
TGTGCCAGCAGTTTAAGGGGTGAAGCTTTCTTT	CASSLRGEAFF	once	TRBJ1-1	TRBV12-3/TRBV12-4	-	11
TGTGCCAGCAGCCCGACTAGCGGGAGGGCCGGGGTAGATACGCAGTATTTT	CASSPTSGRAGVDTQYF	-	TRBJ2-3	TRBV6-6	TRBD2	17
TGTGCCATCAGTGAGTCCCTTAGCGGGAGGGCCGGGGAGCAGTACTTC	CAISESLSGRAGEQYF	-	TRBJ2-5	TRBV10-3	TRBD2	16
TGCGCCAACAGCGAGTGGGATAAGGCGCAGTTCTTC	CANSEWDKAQFF	-	TRBJ2-1	TRBV5-1	-	12